This TCR beta chain was sequenced during a study of graft-versus-host responses after intestinal transplantation. Whole-study context: Recipients underwent multivisceral, liver-intestinal, or isolated intestinal transplants. Anti-thymocyte globulin induction preceded about 3 years of tacrolimus and steroid maintenance in all recipients.

Here immunoSEQ multiplex PCR was the method, and the copy in TCRdb shows in-frame clones only, minus some. Found here are more than 20,000 clones, 89% of them singletons; the top ten hold less than 6.5%. Notes on this clone: As yet, its antigen is unknown.

Study results and caveats: Recipient marrow harbored GvH clones, some of which surfaced first in ileum or blood. Some patients had graft-donor T cell macrochimerism, and their allografts showed high graft-versus-host to host-versus-graft clonal ratios.

This clonotype was sampled from a human patient who received an intestinal transplant, so some T cells may come from the graft donor. Material: PBMCs, obtained roughly ten weeks after intestinal transplantation.

The CDR3 region is CASSLGDRDPIQYGYTF. Here the CDR3 DNA reads TGTGCCAGCAGCTTAGGGGACAGGGACCCCATCCAATATGGCTACACCTTC. The chain uses TRBV13 and TRBJ1-2, with 8 bases matching TRBD1. J gave up 5 bases and V 0 bases, and 11 bases lay outside the gene matches. The CDR3 spans 17 residues. Germline CDR1 PRHDT, CDR2 FYEKMQ (reference sequence). The full variable domain, rest sourced from reference TRBV13 and TRBJ1-2, is AAGVIQSPRHLIKEKRETATLKCYPIPRHDTVYWYQQGPGQDPQFLISFYEKMQSDKGSIPDRFSAQQFSDYHSELNMSSLELGDSALYFCASSLGDRDPIQYGYTFGSGTRLTVV.